The 12 T cell receptor beta chains below all came from one sample that was sequenced in a study of T cell responses to AZD1222 COVID-19 vaccine. Generated by immunoSEQ multiplex PCR, the TCRdb table keeps only in-frame clones and is missing some. The top ten clones hold roughly 21% of a sample with about 110,000 clones, around nine tenths of them seen once. Sequenced here: peripheral blood, sampled on day 0 of AZD1222 vaccination. Receptors originate from an adult in good health.

This clone was detected once. This sequence joins TRBV28 and TRBJ1-2; 8 bases align to TRBD1. Germline V lookup: CDR1 MDHEN, CDR2 SYDVKM. V lost 2 bases to trimming and J lost 7 bases; unmatched junction nucleotides: 3. The CDR3 contains 13 residues. The DNA of the CDR3 is TGTGCCAGCAGTTTAACCAGGGGGCCTGGCTACACCTTC. It is translated as CASSLTRGPGYTF.

The chain is built from TRBV29-1 and TRBJ1-1; D perhaps matches TRBD1 (6 bases). Germline V lookup: CDR1 SQVTM, CDR2 ANQGSEA. The CDR3 has 14 residues. V shed 7 bases and J shed 4 bases, with 19 bases lying between them. The CDR3 sequence: CSGEPGTRLTEAFF. In nucleotides, the CDR3 is TGCAGCGGTGAGCCCGGGACACGTCTCACTGAAGCTTTCTTT.

The CDR3 coding sequence is TGTGCCATCAGGGGGGACAGGGCCCATAGCAATCAGCCCCAGCATTTT. It yields the protein CAIRGDRAHSNQPQHF. The chain employs TRBV10-3 and TRBJ1-5; 9 nucleotides match TRBD1. There are 16 residues in the CDR3. V gave up 6 bases and J gave up 0 bases; unmatched junction bases: 6. Germline values: CDR1 ENHRY, CDR2 SYGVKD.

J is TRBJ1-2 and V is TRBV18; D call uncertain. In germline, CDR1 is KGHSH, CDR2 LQKENI. The ends were cut back, 2 bases at V and 3 bases at J, with 25 bases in the middle. The length of the CDR3 is 19 residues. CDR3 in amino acids: CASSPSVATGGLEDYGYTF. The CDR3 DNA follows: TGTGCCAGCTCACCATCGGTGGCAACGGGAGGTTTAGAGGACTATGGCTACACCTTC.

The chain employs TRBV3-1 (or the pseudogene TRBV3-2) and TRBJ1-4; tentative D call: TRBD1 (5 bases). CDR1 LGHDT and CDR2 YNNKEL come from the germline V gene (reference sequence). The CDR3 contains 16 residues. V dropped 2 bases and J dropped 6 bases, with 16 bases sitting between them. CDR3 sequence (DNA): TGTGCCAGCAGCCAATCGGCCGGGACGGACCATGAAAAACTGTTTTTT. Translation: CASSQSAGTDHEKLFF.

The genes are TRBV9 and TRBJ2-3, with D possibly matching TRBD1 (5 bases). V was clipped by 2 bases and J by 1 base, with 11 bases between them. The V gene's germline CDR1 is SGDLS and CDR2 YYNGEE. This CDR3 comprises 15 residues. DNA of the CDR3: TGTGCCAGCAGCGTGCTTGGGGCCCGCACAGATACGCAGTATTTT. Its translation: CASSVLGARTDTQYF.

The V gene is TRBV3-1 (or the pseudogene TRBV3-2), the J gene TRBJ2-7; D uncertain. Trimming removed 1 base at V and 4 bases at J, with 14 bases between. The CDR3 contains 15 residues. The germline V gene encodes CDR1 LGHDT and CDR2 YNNKEL (reference sequence). The CDR3 bases are TGTGCCAGCAGCCAAGGGCCAGGTCATGATTACGAGCAGTACTTC. Residues: CASSQGPGHDYEQYF.

The J gene is TRBJ2-2, the V gene TRBV5-3; no reliable D call. TRBV5-3 is labeled an ORF, and its function is uncertain. The CDR3 is made up of 14 amino acids. V lost 4 bases, J lost 6 bases, and 13 bases lay in between. The CDR3 bases are TGTGCCAGAAGCCCCCCGGTTGAAGCCGGGGAGCTGTTTTTT. Its protein product is CARSPPVEAGELFF.

This clone has a single count. The J gene is TRBJ1-4, the V gene TRBV27; unclear D gene. The CDR3 sequence is 14 residues long. Germline V gives CDR1 MNHEY, CDR2 SMNVEV (reference sequence). Between the trimmed V and J ends, which lost 5 bases and 6 bases, there was a span of 13 bases. CDR3 residues: CASSPRYVDEKLFF. CDR3 nucleotides: TGTGCCAGCAGTCCTCGATATGTCGATGAAAAACTGTTTTTT.

The chain employs TRBV6-2 or TRBV6-3 and TRBJ1-2, with D possibly matching TRBD1 (6 bases). Germline CDR1 and CDR2: MNHEY and SVGEGT. Trimming left V 4 bases short and J 4 bases short, with 22 bases between. The CDR3 has 17 amino acids. The CDR3, as DNA: TGTGCCAGCAGTTCACAGGGAAGTACGAGCTATGTCTATGGCTACACCTTC. Encoded protein: CASSSQGSTSYVYGYTF.

This clone was counted a single time. The chain links TRBV5-4 to TRBJ2-5; either TRBD1 or TRBD2 may supply D (5 bases each). Trimming shortened V by 1 base and J by 0 bases, and 19 bases separated the two germline ends. Germline-derived CDR1 and CDR2 are SGHNT and YYREEE (reference sequence). The CDR3 is 18 residues long. In DNA, the CDR3 is TGTGCCAGCAGCTTGACCTTCGGGGCAGCCAGGTACCAAGAGACCCAGTACTTC. Translating gives CASSLTFGAARYQETQYF.

The V call is TRBV5-1, the J call TRBJ1-5, with 10 bases lining up with TRBD1. V was pared by 0 bases and J by 5 bases, with 2 bases of the junction left unmatched. The germline V gene has CDR1 SGHRS and CDR2 YFSETQ. This CDR3 has 15 residues. The CDR3 loop reads CASSLDGTGDQPQHF. CDR3 bases: TGCGCCAGCAGCTTGGACGGGACAGGGGATCAGCCCCAGCATTTT.